The rows below give T cell receptor beta chains drawn from one sample of a study of post-analysis software for immune sequencing data. TCRdb reprocessed the PCR reads via MiXCR and lists one record per CDR3 protein. The data hold about 770,000 distinct CDR3 sequences, with 46% observed a single time. Sequenced: blood. The receptor source for this set is a girl between 10 and 17 years old with multiple sclerosis. The CDR3 runs from the conserved cysteine through the conserved F or W. D genes are given only for firm matches. Size values are once, few and many counts, or a class for expanded clones, and some rows have none.

v_gene: TRBV6-6; j_gene: TRBJ2-1; d_gene: TRBD1; abundance: -; CDR3nt: TGTGCCAGCAGTTATGGACAGGAGAACAATGAGCAGTTCTTC; CDR3aa: CASSYGQENNEQFF
v_gene: TRBV29-1; j_gene: TRBJ2-3; d_gene: TRBD2; abundance: -; CDR3nt: TGCAGCGTGGCGGGACTACCTTCTAGCACAGATACGCAGTATTTT; CDR3aa: CSVAGLPSSTDTQYF
v_gene: TRBV4-1; j_gene: TRBJ1-2; d_gene: -; abundance: few; CDR3nt: TGCGCCAGCAGCCAAACTGACAAGAACTATGGCTACACCTTC; CDR3aa: CASSQTDKNYGYTF
v_gene: TRBV25-1; j_gene: TRBJ2-3; d_gene: -; abundance: -; CDR3nt: TGTGCCAGCAGTGAAACAGGCCTGGGTACGCAGTATTTT; CDR3aa: CASSETGLGTQYF
v_gene: TRBV6-5; j_gene: TRBJ1-2; d_gene: -; abundance: few; CDR3nt: TGTGCCAGCAGGGACAGTGGATTTTTCTATGGCTACACCTTC; CDR3aa: CASRDSGFFYGYTF
v_gene: TRBV15; j_gene: TRBJ2-5; d_gene: -; abundance: -; CDR3nt: TGTGCCACCAGCAGAGTTCCCCGGGAAGGGGAGACCCAGTACTTC; CDR3aa: CATSRVPREGETQYF
v_gene: TRBV11-3; j_gene: TRBJ2-3; d_gene: TRBD2; abundance: -; CDR3nt: TGTGCCAGCAGCTTCTCGGGGAGGGAGACAGATACGCAGTATTTT; CDR3aa: CASSFSGRETDTQYF
v_gene: TRBV7-2; j_gene: TRBJ2-5; d_gene: -; abundance: -; CDR3nt: TGTGCCAGCAGTTTGGAACCCCAAGAGACCCAGTACTTC; CDR3aa: CASSLEPQETQYF
v_gene: TRBV7-7; j_gene: TRBJ2-5; d_gene: -; abundance: -; CDR3nt: TGTGCTAGCAGCTCCCAATCCCCGGGGCTAGAGACCCAGTACTTC; CDR3aa: CASSSQSPGLETQYF
v_gene: TRBV2; j_gene: TRBJ2-5; d_gene: TRBD2; abundance: few; CDR3nt: TGTGCCAGCAGTAAAAGCGGGATAGAGACCCAGTACTTC; CDR3aa: CASSKSGIETQYF
v_gene: TRBV7-8; j_gene: TRBJ2-7; d_gene: TRBD2; abundance: -; CDR3nt: TGTGCCAGCAGCTTACAGTGGCTAGCGGGAGTTGTCTACGAGCAGTACTTC; CDR3aa: CASSLQWLAGVVYEQYF
v_gene: TRBV12-3/TRBV12-4; j_gene: TRBJ2-7; d_gene: TRBD2; abundance: few; CDR3nt: TGTGCCAGCAACGGCGGGAGGGCCCACGAGCAGTACTTC; CDR3aa: CASNGGRAHEQYF
v_gene: TRBV21-1; j_gene: TRBJ2-3; d_gene: -; abundance: -; CDR3nt: TGTGCCAGCAGCAAATGGGGCAGATCGGTCACAGATACGCAGTATTTT; CDR3aa: CASSKWGRSVTDTQYF
v_gene: TRBV7-2; j_gene: TRBJ2-5; d_gene: -; abundance: -; CDR3nt: TGTGCCAGCAGCCCGGGACCGGGGGAGACCCAGTACTTC; CDR3aa: CASSPGPGETQYF
v_gene: TRBV7-9; j_gene: TRBJ2-5; d_gene: -; abundance: -; CDR3nt: TGTGCCAGCAGCTTAGCTCCTGGGGGACTTTTACTGGGGCAAGAGACCCAGTACTTC; CDR3aa: CASSLAPGGLLLGQETQYF
v_gene: TRBV7-2; j_gene: TRBJ2-3; d_gene: -; abundance: -; CDR3nt: TGTGCCAGCAGCTTAGTGGGCGTCGGCACAGATACGCAGTATTTT; CDR3aa: CASSLVGVGTDTQYF
v_gene: TRBV6-1; j_gene: TRBJ2-1; d_gene: -; abundance: few; CDR3nt: TGTGCCAGCAGTGGACACGGGCCCTACAATGAGCAGTTCTTC; CDR3aa: CASSGHGPYNEQFF
v_gene: TRBV5-6; j_gene: TRBJ2-1; d_gene: TRBD2; abundance: -; CDR3nt: TGTGCCAGCAGCTTGGGGCGGGAGGACAATGAGCAGTTCTTC; CDR3aa: CASSLGREDNEQFF
v_gene: TRBV25-1; j_gene: TRBJ2-5; d_gene: -; abundance: -; CDR3nt: TGTGCCAGCAGTGAACCTGGGACGGAACGCGGGCAGTACTTC; CDR3aa: CASSEPGTERGQYF
v_gene: TRBV7-9; j_gene: TRBJ2-1; d_gene: TRBD2; abundance: -; CDR3nt: TGTGCCAGCAGCTTAGGAGCGGGAGGGGCCTACAATGAGCAGTTCTTC; CDR3aa: CASSLGAGGAYNEQFF
v_gene: TRBV3-1; j_gene: TRBJ2-1; d_gene: TRBD2; abundance: -; CDR3nt: TGTGCCAGCAGCCGAGGTAGCGGGACTTGGGATGAGCAGTTCTTC; CDR3aa: CASSRGSGTWDEQFF
v_gene: TRBV6-5; j_gene: TRBJ1-4; d_gene: TRBD1; abundance: -; CDR3nt: TGTGCCAGCAGTTACCGACAGGGTGGAACTAATGAAAAACTGTTTTTT; CDR3aa: CASSYRQGGTNEKLFF
v_gene: TRBV7-9; j_gene: TRBJ2-7; d_gene: TRBD2; abundance: -; CDR3nt: TGTGCCAGCAGCGGCATCGGGACTAGCGGGAGTTACGAGCAGTACTTC; CDR3aa: CASSGIGTSGSYEQYF
v_gene: TRBV6-2/TRBV6-3; j_gene: TRBJ2-7; d_gene: TRBD2; abundance: -; CDR3nt: TGTGCCAGCAGTTACTCTTCGAGTGGGCTAGCGGGGTACGAGCAGTACTTC; CDR3aa: CASSYSSSGLAGYEQYF
v_gene: TRBV24-1; j_gene: TRBJ2-1; d_gene: TRBD2; abundance: -; CDR3nt: TGTACCACCAGTGTAGCGGGAGAACTGAATGAGCAGTTCTTC; CDR3aa: CTTSVAGELNEQFF
v_gene: TRBV6-5; j_gene: TRBJ1-2; d_gene: -; abundance: -; CDR3nt: TGTGCCAGCAGTTATAAGGGGTTTAGCTATGGCTACACCTTC; CDR3aa: CASSYKGFSYGYTF
v_gene: TRBV29-1; j_gene: TRBJ1-2; d_gene: -; abundance: few; CDR3nt: TGCAGCGTTGAAATTGCCGGCTACTATGGCCACACCTTC; CDR3aa: CSVEIAGYYGHTF
v_gene: TRBV12-3/TRBV12-4; j_gene: TRBJ2-1; d_gene: -; abundance: few; CDR3nt: TGTGCCAGCAGTTTTCCGCTAGCGCGGGGCAATGAGCAGTTCTTC; CDR3aa: CASSFPLARGNEQFF